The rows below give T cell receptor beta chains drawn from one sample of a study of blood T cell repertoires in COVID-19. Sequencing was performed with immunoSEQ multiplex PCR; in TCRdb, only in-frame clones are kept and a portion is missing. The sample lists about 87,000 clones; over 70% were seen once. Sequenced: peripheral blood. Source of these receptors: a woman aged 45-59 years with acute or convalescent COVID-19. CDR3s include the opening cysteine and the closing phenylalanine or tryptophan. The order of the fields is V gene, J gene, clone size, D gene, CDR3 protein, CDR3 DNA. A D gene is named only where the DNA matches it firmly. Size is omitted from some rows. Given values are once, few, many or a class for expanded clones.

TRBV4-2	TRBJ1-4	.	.	CASSQKPGGNNEKLFF	TGTGCCAGCAGCCAGAAGCCGGGGGGTAACAATGAAAAACTGTTTTTT
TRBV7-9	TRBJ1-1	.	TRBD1	CASSIQTGLATEAFF	TGTGCCAGCAGCATACAGACAGGGTTGGCCACTGAAGCTTTCTTT
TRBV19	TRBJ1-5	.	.	CASIQRVGPGQPQHF	TGTGCCAGTATACAGCGGGTAGGGCCCGGTCAGCCCCAGCATTTT
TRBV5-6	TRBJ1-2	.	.	CASSLQGAGYGYTF	TGTGCCAGCAGCTTGCAGGGAGCGGGCTATGGCTACACCTTC
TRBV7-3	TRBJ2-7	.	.	CASSPAPGLPYEQYF	TGTGCCAGCAGCCCCGCCCCAGGGCTACCCTACGAGCAGTACTTC
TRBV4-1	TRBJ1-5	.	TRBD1	CASSREGGQGQPQHF	TGCGCCAGCAGCCGCGAGGGGGGACAGGGGCAGCCCCAGCATTTT
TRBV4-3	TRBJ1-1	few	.	CASSQNYRVPNTEAFF	TGCGCCAGCAGCCAGAACTACAGGGTTCCGAACACTGAAGCTTTCTTT
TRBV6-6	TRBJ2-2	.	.	CASTAPQGDGELFF	TGTGCCAGCACTGCCCCTCAGGGTGACGGGGAGCTGTTTTTT
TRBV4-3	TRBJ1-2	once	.	CASSQGALGIGAYGYTF	TGCGCCAGCAGCCAAGGGGCCCTAGGGATAGGGGCCTATGGCTACACCTTC
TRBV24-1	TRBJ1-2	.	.	CATSLEDYNYGYTF	TGTGCCACCAGTTTGGAGGACTATAACTATGGCTACACCTTC
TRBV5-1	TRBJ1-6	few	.	CASSLAGAHSPLHF	TGCGCCAGCAGCTTGGCAGGGGCCCATTCACCCCTCCACTTT
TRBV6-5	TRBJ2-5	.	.	CASREGAGGRETQYF	TGTGCCAGCAGGGAGGGGGCTGGGGGAAGAGAGACCCAGTACTTC
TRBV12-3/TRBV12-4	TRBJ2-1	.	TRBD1	CASSNRGEQFF	TGTGCCAGCAGTAACAGGGGGGAGCAGTTCTTC
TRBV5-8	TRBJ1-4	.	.	CASILAPPEKLFF	TGTGCCAGCATCCTGGCTCCCCCTGAAAAACTGTTTTTT
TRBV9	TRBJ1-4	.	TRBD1	CASSSGQGALEKLFF	TGTGCCAGCAGCTCAGGACAGGGGGCGCTTGAAAAACTGTTTTTT
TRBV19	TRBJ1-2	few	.	CASSISSYGYTF	TGTGCCAGTAGTATCTCGTCGTATGGCTACACCTTC
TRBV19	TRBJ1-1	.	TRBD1	CASSIQGAGTEAFF	TGTGCCAGTAGTATCCAGGGGGCGGGTACTGAAGCTTTCTTT
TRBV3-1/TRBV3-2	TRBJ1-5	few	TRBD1	CASSQGTGDSNQPQHF	TGTGCCAGCAGCCAAGGAACAGGGGATAGCAATCAGCCCCAGCATTTT
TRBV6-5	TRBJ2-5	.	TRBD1	CASSLQGAQETQYF	TGTGCCAGCAGTCTACAGGGGGCCCAAGAGACCCAGTACTTC
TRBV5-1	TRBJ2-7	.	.	CASSLYGQSTYEQYF	TGCGCCAGCAGCTTGTATGGACAGTCGACCTACGAGCAGTACTTC
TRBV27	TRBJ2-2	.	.	CATTASGELFF	TGTGCGACAACAGCCTCCGGGGAGCTGTTTTTT
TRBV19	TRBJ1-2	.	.	CASSMVGYGYTF	TGTGCCAGTAGTATGGTCGGCTATGGCTACACCTTC
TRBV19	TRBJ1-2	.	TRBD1	CASSHRDRPYGYTF	TGTGCCAGTAGTCACCGGGACAGACCGTATGGCTACACCTTC
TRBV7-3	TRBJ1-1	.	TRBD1	CASSFTGASEAFF	TGTGCCAGCAGCTTCACAGGGGCCTCTGAAGCTTTCTTT
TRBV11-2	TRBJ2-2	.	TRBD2	CASSLEPGGTGELFF	TGTGCCAGCAGCTTAGAACCGGGAGGCACCGGGGAGCTGTTTTTT
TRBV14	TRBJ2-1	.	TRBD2	CASSQLAGGSYNEQFF	TGTGCCAGCAGCCAGCTAGCGGGGGGCTCCTACAATGAGCAGTTCTTC
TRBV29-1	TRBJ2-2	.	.	CSVTGSGTGELFF	TGCAGCGTTACCGGGTCGGGCACCGGGGAGCTGTTTTTT
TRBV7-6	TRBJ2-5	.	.	CASSPRPRSVETQYF	TGTGCCAGCAGCCCCCGACCGCGTAGCGTAGAGACCCAGTACTTC
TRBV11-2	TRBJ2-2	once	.	CASSPRANTGELFF	TGTGCCAGCAGCCCCAGGGCGAACACCGGGGAGCTGTTTTTT
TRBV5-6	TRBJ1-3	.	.	CASSWGPGNTIYF	TGTGCCAGCAGCTGGGGGCCTGGAAACACCATATATTTT
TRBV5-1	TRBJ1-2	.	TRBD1	CASSTTGNYGYTF	TGCGCCAGCTCAACGACAGGGAACTATGGCTACACCTTC
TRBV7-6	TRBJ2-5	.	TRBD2	CASSLGGTSGQETQYF	TGTGCCAGCAGCTTAGGAGGGACTAGCGGACAAGAGACCCAGTACTTC
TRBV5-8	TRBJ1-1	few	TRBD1	CASSPGQGGTEAFF	TGTGCCAGCAGCCCCGGACAGGGCGGCACTGAAGCTTTCTTT
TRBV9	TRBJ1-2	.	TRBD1	CASSRGQGAAYGYTF	TGTGCCAGCAGCCGGGGACAGGGGGCGGCCTATGGCTACACCTTC
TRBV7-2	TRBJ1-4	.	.	CASSLSGEKLFF	TGTGCCAGCAGCTTAAGCGGGGAAAAACTGTTTTTT
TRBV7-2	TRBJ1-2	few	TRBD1	CASSSGQGVGGYTF	TGTGCCAGCAGCTCGGGACAGGGGGTTGGTGGCTACACCTTC
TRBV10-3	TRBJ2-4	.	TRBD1	CAISNPGQGYGIQYF	TGTGCCATCAGTAACCCGGGACAGGGGTACGGCATTCAGTACTTC
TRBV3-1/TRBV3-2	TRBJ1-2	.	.	CASSQDRGPTSGYTF	TGTGCCAGCAGCCAAGATCGCGGGCCGACGAGTGGCTACACCTTC
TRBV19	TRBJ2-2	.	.	CASSIGQGTGGELFF	TGTGCCAGTAGTATCGGGCAGGGGACGGGCGGGGAGCTGTTTTTT
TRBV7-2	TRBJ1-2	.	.	CASSLGWGDGYTF	TGTGCCAGCAGCTTAGGATGGGGGGATGGCTACACCTTC
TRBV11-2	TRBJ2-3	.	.	CASSPSSGYSTDTQYF	TGTGCCAGCAGCCCTTCAAGCGGCTATAGCACAGATACGCAGTATTTT
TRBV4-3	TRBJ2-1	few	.	CASSSSYGASYNEQFF	TGCGCCAGCAGTTCCTCCTATGGGGCCTCCTACAATGAGCAGTTCTTC
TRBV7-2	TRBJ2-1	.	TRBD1	CASSPSGTADNEQFF	TGTGCCAGCAGCCCTTCCGGGACAGCCGACAATGAGCAGTTCTTC
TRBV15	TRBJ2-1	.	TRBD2	CATSRDTWRLAGGNEQFF	TGTGCCACCAGCAGAGATACCTGGAGGCTAGCGGGGGGGAATGAGCAGTTCTTC
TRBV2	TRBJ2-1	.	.	CASLSGRGRNEQFF	TGTGCCAGCCTCTCTGGGCGGGGTCGTAATGAGCAGTTCTTC
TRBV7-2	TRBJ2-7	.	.	CASSLLTYEQYF	TGTGCCAGCAGCCTCCTAACCTACGAGCAGTACTTC
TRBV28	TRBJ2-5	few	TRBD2	CASSLPLSQERGVQETQYF	TGTGCCAGCAGTTTACCCCTGTCTCAAGAGCGGGGCGTCCAAGAGACCCAGTACTTC
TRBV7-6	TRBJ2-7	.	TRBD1	CASSLGVGQIYEQYF	TGTGCCAGCAGCCTCGGGGTGGGACAGATCTACGAGCAGTACTTC
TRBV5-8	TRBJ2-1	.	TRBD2	CASSLGTSDYNEQFF	TGTGCCAGCAGCTTAGGGACTAGCGATTACAATGAGCAGTTCTTC
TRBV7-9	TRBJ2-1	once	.	CASSFLGGEQFF	TGTGCCAGCAGCTTTTTAGGGGGTGAGCAGTTCTTC
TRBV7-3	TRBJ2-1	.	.	CASSLGLLNEQFF	TGTGCCAGCAGCTTAGGACTCCTCAATGAGCAGTTCTTC
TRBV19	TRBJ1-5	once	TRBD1	CASSIRDRGQPQHF	TGTGCCAGTAGTATCCGGGACAGGGGTCAGCCCCAGCATTTT
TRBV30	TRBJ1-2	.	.	CVWTSFEGNYGYTF	TGTGTCTGGACTTCGTTTGAGGGTAACTATGGCTACACCTTC